These 10 T cell receptor beta chains share one sample of origin, sequenced in a study of identical twins. TCRdb called the 5' RACE reads again in MiXCR, with one record for every CDR3 protein. The top ten hold approximately 10% of the sample, which has about 250,000 distinct CDR3 sequences, more than 13% seen once. The sequenced sample was memory (CD45RO+) T cells sorted from blood. The receptors were gathered from a woman aged 18-35 years in good health.

This clonotype was counted between two and nine times. The chain combines TRBV2 with TRBJ1-6; D gene uncertain. Deletions cut 1 base from V and 7 bases from J, with 5 bases between. CDR1 is SNHLY and CDR2 is FYNNEI in the germline V gene. CDR3 length: 13 amino acids. As DNA, the CDR3 is TGTGCCAGCAGTGAAGTGGGGAATTCACCCCTCCACTTT. Translating it yields CASSEVGNSPLHF.

This clonotype was seen more than once but under ten times. This chain links TRBV10-2 with TRBJ1-1; D is possibly TRBD1 (5 bases). Germline assignment: CDR1 WSHSY and CDR2 SAAADI. V was trimmed by 3 bases and J by 10 bases, leaving 12 bases between them. The CDR3 loop spans 12 amino acids. CDR3 loop: CASSEMEGRAFF. The CDR3, as DNA: TGCGCCAGCAGTGAAATGGAGGGGCGAGCTTTCTTT.

This clonotype has more than one count but fewer than ten. The chain is built from TRBV7-2 and TRBJ2-7; D not resolved. Trimming left V 0 bases short and J 2 bases short, with 11 bases between. The CDR3 has 15 amino acids. The V gene's germline CDR1 is SGHTA and CDR2 FQGNSA. The CDR3 nucleotides read TGTGCCAGCAGCTTAGCGGGGAACAGCGCCTACGAGCAGTACTTC. It yields the protein CASSLAGNSAYEQYF.

Here the CDR3 reads CASSLLGTGNQNIQYF. CDR3 bases: TGTGCCAGCTCACTTCTAGGGACAGGGAACCAAAACATTCAGTACTTC. This chain connects TRBV18 to TRBJ2-4, with 9 bases lining up with TRBD1. The CDR3 has 16 amino acids. Germline V CDR1 and CDR2: KGHSH, LQKENI. The trim removed 4 bases at V and 5 bases at J, leaving 9 bases unmatched. The full variable domain, its missing parts supplied by reference TRBV18 and TRBJ2-4, is NAGVMQNPRHLVRRRGQEARLRCSPMKGHSHVYWYRQLPEEGLKFMVYLQKENIIDESGMPKERFSAEFPKEGPSILRIQQVVRGDSAAYFCASSLLGTGNQNIQYFGAGTRLSVL.

The chain joins TRBV5-1 to TRBJ1-2; D gene ambiguous. Germline CDR1 reads SGHRS; CDR2 reads YFSETQ. This CDR3 is built from 14 residues. With 0 bases removed from V and 0 bases from J, the gap between germline ends came to 6 bases. For the CDR3, the DNA is TGCGCCAGCAGCTTGGACACCCCTAACTATGGCTACACCTTC. Translation: CASSLDTPNYGYTF.

This clonotype was seen repeatedly, ten times or more. The gene calls are TRBV12-3 or TRBV12-4 and TRBJ2-3, with D unclear. The CDR3 is 14 residues long. The germline V and J ends were trimmed by 4 bases and 1 base, with 9 bases remaining between them. This CDR3 is CASSYHAGTDTQYF. The CDR3 DNA reads TGTGCCAGCAGTTACCACGCCGGCACAGATACGCAGTATTTT.

This sequence joins TRBV2 and TRBJ2-7; possible D gene TRBD2, 6 bases. From germline, CDR1 is SNHLY and CDR2 FYNNEI. V lost 4 bases and J 6 bases, leaving 13 bases between the germline ends. The CDR3 extends over 13 amino acids. The CDR3 is CASSVDEGGEQYF. CDR3 sequence (DNA): TGTGCCAGCAGTGTAGATGAGGGAGGCGAGCAGTACTTC.

This clonotype was seen a few times. The chain couples TRBV10-1 to TRBJ1-3, with 8 bases fitting TRBD1. In germline, CDR1 is WNHNN, CDR2 SYGVQD (reference sequence). J gave up 3 bases and V 0 bases, and 4 bases lay outside the gene matches. The CDR3 is 16 amino acids. The CDR3 region is CASSESWTGNGNTIYF. The CDR3, as DNA: TGCGCCAGCAGTGAGTCCTGGACAGGGAATGGAAACACCATATATTTT.

This clonotype was seen only a few times. The chain carries TRBV5-1 and TRBJ2-1, with 7 bases lining up with TRBD2. Germline CDR1 reads SGHRS; CDR2 reads YFSETQ. After removal of 2 bases from V and 5 bases from J, the junction contained 10 bases not matched to a gene. This CDR3 comprises 16 residues. CDR3 residues: CASSLIVASGNNEQFF. CDR3 nucleotides: TGCGCCAGCAGCTTAATAGTGGCTAGCGGAAACAATGAGCAGTTCTTC.

The rearrangement uses TRBV14 and TRBJ2-5; unclear D gene. CDR1 is SGHDN and CDR2 is FVKESK in the germline V gene. This CDR3 spans 14 amino acids. V lost 6 bases and J lost 5, with 16 bases in between. CDR3 in DNA: TGTGCCAGCAGTCCGGACCAGCAACGGGAGACCCAGTACTTC. As protein: CASSPDQQRETQYF.